These T cell receptor beta chains were read from a single sample in a study of blood T cell repertoires in COVID-19. TCRdb's table, derived via immunoSEQ multiplex PCR, lists solely in-frame clones and lacks some. The sample lists 120,000 or so clones; about 80% were seen once. Sequenced sample: peripheral blood. Receptors originate from a man between 70 and 80 years old with acute or convalescent COVID-19. CDR3s include the opening cysteine and the closing phenylalanine or tryptophan. D genes are given only for firm matches. Only some rows state a clone size, as once, few, many or a class for expanded clones.

clone size: few
J gene: TRBJ2-1
V gene: TRBV14
D gene: -
CDR3 DNA: TGTGCCAGCAGCCAAGATGGAACAGCCAAACCCTACAATGAGCAGTTCTTC
CDR3 protein: CASSQDGTAKPYNEQFF

clone size: few
J gene: TRBJ2-1
V gene: TRBV2
D gene: TRBD2
CDR3 DNA: TGTGCCAGCGGTGGGACTAGCGGGGGGACGGAGTTCTTC
CDR3 protein: CASGGTSGGTEFF

clone size: -
J gene: TRBJ2-1
V gene: TRBV7-9
D gene: -
CDR3 DNA: TGTGCCAGCAGCTCCCAGAGGGGAGGCTCCTACAATGAGCAGTTCTTC
CDR3 protein: CASSSQRGGSYNEQFF

clone size: -
J gene: TRBJ2-5
V gene: TRBV10-3
D gene: -
CDR3 DNA: TGTGCCATCAGGGCCACAGGGTCGAGGGAAGAGACCCAGTACTTC
CDR3 protein: CAIRATGSREETQYF

clone size: -
J gene: TRBJ2-3
V gene: TRBV18
D gene: -
CDR3 DNA: TGTGCCAGCTCACCCCTACAGGAATTGGGGACAGATACGCAGTATTTT
CDR3 protein: CASSPLQELGTDTQYF

clone size: -
J gene: TRBJ2-2
V gene: TRBV12-5
D gene: -
CDR3 DNA: TGTGCTAGTGGTCCGCTGGTAAGGACTAACACCGGGGAGCTGTTTTTT
CDR3 protein: CASGPLVRTNTGELFF

clone size: few
J gene: TRBJ1-2
V gene: TRBV3-1/TRBV3-2
D gene: -
CDR3 DNA: TGTGCCAGCAGACCAACAATCGCCGTTACTGGCTACACCTTC
CDR3 protein: CASRPTIAVTGYTF

clone size: -
J gene: TRBJ2-7
V gene: TRBV7-9
D gene: TRBD1
CDR3 DNA: TGTGCCAGCAGCTTAACTGGGGGGGGACAGGGTCCCTACGAGCAGTACTTC
CDR3 protein: CASSLTGGGQGPYEQYF

clone size: -
J gene: TRBJ1-6
V gene: TRBV28
D gene: -
CDR3 DNA: TGTGCCAGCAGTTTAAGGGGTATGGGTTCACCCCTCCACTTT
CDR3 protein: CASSLRGMGSPLHF

clone size: -
J gene: TRBJ1-1
V gene: TRBV15
D gene: -
CDR3 DNA: TGTGCCACCAGCAGGGACACCAACACTGAAGCTTTCTTT
CDR3 protein: CATSRDTNTEAFF

clone size: -
J gene: TRBJ2-7
V gene: TRBV5-6
D gene: -
CDR3 DNA: TGTGCCAGCAGCTTAGGACGGGACTCCTACGAGCAGTACTTC
CDR3 protein: CASSLGRDSYEQYF

clone size: once
J gene: TRBJ2-7
V gene: TRBV12-3/TRBV12-4
D gene: -
CDR3 DNA: TGTGCCAGCAGTTTTCAAGGGGCTATCCGGGCGTACTTC
CDR3 protein: CASSFQGAIRAYF

clone size: -
J gene: TRBJ1-3
V gene: TRBV4-2
D gene: TRBD1
CDR3 DNA: TGTGCCAGCAGCCAAGAGGACAGGGCTGGAAACACCATATATTTT
CDR3 protein: CASSQEDRAGNTIYF

clone size: -
J gene: TRBJ1-2
V gene: TRBV28
D gene: -
CDR3 DNA: TGTGCCAGCAGGGCTGGTCCGGGACAAAAAGGGCATGGCTACACCTTC
CDR3 protein: CASRAGPGQKGHGYTF

clone size: -
J gene: TRBJ1-2
V gene: TRBV7-8
D gene: -
CDR3 DNA: TGTGCCAGCAGCTTAGTTAAGCATGGCTACACCTTC
CDR3 protein: CASSLVKHGYTF

clone size: -
J gene: TRBJ1-2
V gene: TRBV5-8
D gene: -
CDR3 DNA: TGTGCCAGCAGCTGGGGTCCGGGCGGGACCTATGGCTACACCTTC
CDR3 protein: CASSWGPGGTYGYTF

clone size: -
J gene: TRBJ2-1
V gene: TRBV9
D gene: -
CDR3 DNA: TGTGCCAGCAGCGTAGGTGCAGGGCACGACAATGAGCAGTTCTTC
CDR3 protein: CASSVGAGHDNEQFF

clone size: -
J gene: TRBJ2-1
V gene: TRBV7-3
D gene: TRBD1
CDR3 DNA: TGTGCCAGCAGCTTGGGGACAGGGGGCTTCAATGAGCAGTTCTTC
CDR3 protein: CASSLGTGGFNEQFF

clone size: few
J gene: TRBJ1-5
V gene: TRBV27
D gene: TRBD1
CDR3 DNA: TGTGCCAGCAGTGACAGGGGGGCTCAGCCCCAGCATTTT
CDR3 protein: CASSDRGAQPQHF

clone size: -
J gene: TRBJ2-1
V gene: TRBV11-2
D gene: TRBD2
CDR3 DNA: TGTGCCAGCAGCTTAGCTGCAGCGGGGGCCTATGAGCAGTTCTTC
CDR3 protein: CASSLAAAGAYEQFF

clone size: -
J gene: TRBJ2-2
V gene: TRBV12-3/TRBV12-4
D gene: -
CDR3 DNA: TGTGCCAGCAGTGAACAGGGCCGGGAGCTGTTTTTT
CDR3 protein: CASSEQGRELFF

clone size: -
J gene: TRBJ2-1
V gene: TRBV19
D gene: TRBD2
CDR3 DNA: TGTGCCAGTAGTCCGTGGACAGGTTCAGCGGGAGGTCTCTACAATGAGCAGTTCTTC
CDR3 protein: CASSPWTGSAGGLYNEQFF

clone size: -
J gene: TRBJ1-1
V gene: TRBV19
D gene: -
CDR3 DNA: TGTGCCAGTAGTAGAACAGGGTCGAACACTGAAGCTTTCTTT
CDR3 protein: CASSRTGSNTEAFF

clone size: once
J gene: TRBJ2-3
V gene: TRBV19
D gene: TRBD2
CDR3 DNA: TGTGCCAGTAGCAAGACTAGCCCCGGCTATACGCAGTATTTT
CDR3 protein: CASSKTSPGYTQYF

clone size: -
J gene: TRBJ1-5
V gene: TRBV7-8
D gene: TRBD1
CDR3 DNA: TGTGCCAGCAGAGGACAGGGCAATCAGCCCCAGCATTTT
CDR3 protein: CASRGQGNQPQHF

clone size: -
J gene: TRBJ2-1
V gene: TRBV12-3/TRBV12-4
D gene: TRBD1
CDR3 DNA: TGTGCCAGCAGTACCGACAGGGGAGTTAAGTTCTTC
CDR3 protein: CASSTDRGVKFF

clone size: once
J gene: TRBJ2-7
V gene: TRBV4-2
D gene: TRBD1
CDR3 DNA: TGTGCCAGCAGCCAAGCCGGGACAGGGGGCTACGAGCAGTACTTC
CDR3 protein: CASSQAGTGGYEQYF

clone size: -
J gene: TRBJ1-1
V gene: TRBV30
D gene: -
CDR3 DNA: TGTGCCTGGAGTCCCCGGCGGGGTGCGAACACTGAAGCTTTCTTT
CDR3 protein: CAWSPRRGANTEAFF

clone size: -
J gene: TRBJ1-1
V gene: TRBV6-2/TRBV6-3
D gene: -
CDR3 DNA: TGTGCCAGCAGTCGGCAGGGTTTTAGCACTGAAGCTTTCTTT
CDR3 protein: CASSRQGFSTEAFF

clone size: -
J gene: TRBJ2-3
V gene: TRBV5-6
D gene: TRBD2
CDR3 DNA: TGTGCCAGCAGCTTGTTTAGTGGTAGCGGGAGCACAGATACGCAGTATTTT
CDR3 protein: CASSLFSGSGSTDTQYF

clone size: -
J gene: TRBJ2-1
V gene: TRBV19
D gene: TRBD2
CDR3 DNA: TGTGCCAGCACCCCCTATCTAGCGGGAGGGTACAATGAGCAGTTCTTC
CDR3 protein: CASTPYLAGGYNEQFF

clone size: -
J gene: TRBJ2-2
V gene: TRBV9
D gene: -
CDR3 DNA: TGTGCCAGCAGCCTACAGGACGGGACCGGGGAGCTGTTTTTT
CDR3 protein: CASSLQDGTGELFF

clone size: -
J gene: TRBJ2-1
V gene: TRBV5-1
D gene: TRBD2
CDR3 DNA: TGCGCCAGCAGCTTGGACCGGGAGGCCGGGAATGAGCAGTTCTTC
CDR3 protein: CASSLDREAGNEQFF

clone size: -
J gene: TRBJ2-5
V gene: TRBV7-2
D gene: TRBD2
CDR3 DNA: TGTGCCAGCAGCCTCATAGCGGGAGGGCGGGAGACCCAGTACTTC
CDR3 protein: CASSLIAGGRETQYF

clone size: few
J gene: TRBJ2-7
V gene: TRBV2
D gene: TRBD1
CDR3 DNA: TGTGCCAACCGACAGGGATCCGAGCAGTACTTC
CDR3 protein: CANRQGSEQYF

clone size: -
J gene: TRBJ1-5
V gene: TRBV3-1/TRBV3-2
D gene: -
CDR3 DNA: TGTGCCAGCAGCCAAGACCTAAACCAAGCCCAGCATTTT
CDR3 protein: CASSQDLNQAQHF

clone size: -
J gene: TRBJ2-7
V gene: TRBV27
D gene: -
CDR3 DNA: TGTGCCAGCAGTTTCGGCCAGGCGAGCTCCTACGAGCAGTACTTC
CDR3 protein: CASSFGQASSYEQYF

clone size: -
J gene: TRBJ2-7
V gene: TRBV5-1
D gene: TRBD1
CDR3 DNA: TGCGCCAGCAGCTTACCAAGGACAGGGAAGAACTACGAGCAGTACTTC
CDR3 protein: CASSLPRTGKNYEQYF

clone size: -
J gene: TRBJ2-5
V gene: TRBV7-3
D gene: -
CDR3 DNA: TGTGCCAGCAGCCGCGGCATCCAAGAGACCCAGTACTTC
CDR3 protein: CASSRGIQETQYF

clone size: -
J gene: TRBJ1-4
V gene: TRBV14
D gene: -
CDR3 DNA: TGTGCCAGCAGCCCCCTCCGGGAGACAACTAATGAAAAACTGTTTTTT
CDR3 protein: CASSPLRETTNEKLFF

clone size: -
J gene: TRBJ2-7
V gene: TRBV5-1
D gene: TRBD1
CDR3 DNA: TGCGCCAGCAGGTATGGGACAGGGAGCGTCTACGAGCAGTACTTC
CDR3 protein: CASRYGTGSVYEQYF

clone size: -
J gene: TRBJ2-7
V gene: TRBV2
D gene: -
CDR3 DNA: TGTGCCAGCAGGTCCCCGGGGGACTCCTACGAGCAGTACTTC
CDR3 protein: CASRSPGDSYEQYF

clone size: -
J gene: TRBJ2-5
V gene: TRBV24-1
D gene: TRBD2
CDR3 DNA: TGTGCCACCAGTGATCCTAGCGGGAGCGCGGAGACCCAGTACTTC
CDR3 protein: CATSDPSGSAETQYF

clone size: few
J gene: TRBJ2-5
V gene: TRBV9
D gene: TRBD1
CDR3 DNA: TGTGCCAGCAGCCCAAGGGGGACAGGGGGCCAAGAGACCCAGTACTTC
CDR3 protein: CASSPRGTGGQETQYF

clone size: -
J gene: TRBJ2-7
V gene: TRBV7-3
D gene: -
CDR3 DNA: TGTGCCAGCAGCCCCCGGGACCAGGGGGGCGAGCAGTACTTC
CDR3 protein: CASSPRDQGGEQYF

clone size: few
J gene: TRBJ2-2
V gene: TRBV30
D gene: -
CDR3 DNA: TGTGCCTGGACCAAACTTTCGGCAGGGCAGTTCGGGGAGCTGTTTTTT
CDR3 protein: CAWTKLSAGQFGELFF

clone size: -
J gene: TRBJ2-5
V gene: TRBV28
D gene: TRBD1
CDR3 DNA: TGTGCCAGCATTCGACAGGGTGGGGAGACCCAGTACTTC
CDR3 protein: CASIRQGGETQYF

clone size: -
J gene: TRBJ2-3
V gene: TRBV19
D gene: -
CDR3 DNA: TGTGCCAGTAGGAGGAGGGGTAGCACAGATACGCAGTATTTT
CDR3 protein: CASRRRGSTDTQYF

clone size: -
J gene: TRBJ1-3
V gene: TRBV5-5
D gene: TRBD1
CDR3 DNA: TGTGCCAGCAGCTTGGAGGGGACAGGGCGATTCTCTGGAAACACCATATATTTT
CDR3 protein: CASSLEGTGRFSGNTIYF

clone size: -
J gene: TRBJ1-4
V gene: TRBV28
D gene: TRBD1
CDR3 DNA: TGTGCCAGCAACAGGGGTGGGGAAAAACTGTTTTTT
CDR3 protein: CASNRGGEKLFF

clone size: few
J gene: TRBJ2-7
V gene: TRBV30
D gene: TRBD1
CDR3 DNA: TGTGCCTGGAGTGTATTTGCCAGGGGGAACGAGCAGTACTTC
CDR3 protein: CAWSVFARGNEQYF

clone size: -
J gene: TRBJ1-1
V gene: TRBV5-1
D gene: TRBD1
CDR3 DNA: TGCGCCAGCAGCCCACAGGGGGGCGACACTGAAGCTTTCTTT
CDR3 protein: CASSPQGGDTEAFF

clone size: -
J gene: TRBJ2-7
V gene: TRBV19
D gene: TRBD2
CDR3 DNA: TGTGCCAGTAGTCCGAAGAGCGGGGCTAGTACAGCCTACGAGCAGTACTTC
CDR3 protein: CASSPKSGASTAYEQYF

clone size: -
J gene: TRBJ1-6
V gene: TRBV3-1/TRBV3-2
D gene: TRBD1
CDR3 DNA: TGTGCCAGCAGCCAAGCAGGGATTTTCGGACAGGGCTCCTATAATTCACCCCTCCACTTT
CDR3 protein: CASSQAGIFGQGSYNSPLHF